Presented here are 29 T cell receptor beta chains from one specimen sequenced in a study of blood T cell repertoires in COVID-19. Repertoires were generated with immunoSEQ multiplex PCR, while TCRdb's copy carries only in-frame clones and drops some. The sample contains 250,000 to 300,000 clones, approximately 88% of which appear only once. The specimen was peripheral blood. All receptors come from a man in his fifties with acute or convalescent COVID-19.

The chain links TRBV11-2 to TRBJ1-2, with 7 bases that match TRBD1. The length of the CDR3 is 14 residues. V gave up 1 base and J gave up 4 bases; unmatched junction bases: 3. In germline, CDR1 is SGHAT, CDR2 FQNNGV. CDR3 bases: TGTGCCAGCAGCTTAGTGTCAGGGGGCTATGGCTACACCTTC. It codes for CASSLVSGGYGYTF.

This sequence joins TRBV6-6 and TRBJ2-1; 7 nucleotides line up with TRBD1. Germline V CDR1 and CDR2: MNHNY, SVGAGI (reference sequence). CDR3 length equals 13 residues. V trimming: 6 bases; J trimming: 6 bases; junction bases outside the gene matches: 5. CDR3 sequence reads: CASSPRQGNEQFF. As DNA, the CDR3 is TGTGCCAGCAGCCCCCGACAGGGCAATGAGCAGTTCTTC.

This rearrangement joins TRBV30 to TRBJ2-1; 8 nucleotides agree with TRBD1. J lost 2 bases, V lost 3 bases, and 9 bases had no gene match. CDR3 length: 16 amino acids. CDR1 is GTSNPN and CDR2 is SVGIG in the germline V gene (reference sequence). For the CDR3, the DNA is TGTGCCTGGAGGAGAACCGGGACAGGCCCCTACAATGAGCAGTTCTTC. Its protein is CAWRRTGTGPYNEQFF. Full variable domain (remainder filled in from reference TRBV30 and TRBJ2-1): SQTIHQWPATLVQPVGSPLSLECTVEGTSNPNLYWYRQAAGRGLQLLFYSVGIGQISSEVPQNLSASRPQDRQFILSSKKLLLSDSGFYLCAWRRTGTGPYNEQFFGPGTRLTVL.

This clone showed up just once. V gene TRBV5-1 combines with J gene TRBJ1-6; D is uncertain. With 0 bases removed from V and 7 bases from J, the gap between germline ends came to 11 bases. Germline V CDR1 and CDR2: SGHRS, YFSETQ. The length of the CDR3 is 15 residues. CDR3 nucleotide sequence: TGCGCCAGCAGCTTGGGCCAGAGCGGGAATTCACCCCTCCACTTT. It yields the protein CASSLGQSGNSPLHF.

The chain recombines TRBV5-1 with TRBJ2-1; 15 bases are a match to TRBD2. Losses at the gene ends were 5 bases for V and 3 bases for J; bases not matched to a gene: 3. This CDR3 comprises 16 residues. The germline gives CDR1 SGHRS, CDR2 YFSETQ. CDR3 amino acids: CASSWTSGGDYNEQFF. The DNA for the CDR3 is TGCGCCAGCAGTTGGACTAGCGGGGGGGACTACAATGAGCAGTTCTTC.

This chain uses TRBV15 with TRBJ2-3; TRBD1 matches 8 bases. The ends lost 5 bases at V and 2 bases at J; junction bases unmatched: 12. Germline V CDR1 and CDR2: LNHNV, YYDKDF (reference sequence). The CDR3 loop spans 17 amino acids. The CDR3 protein is CATSRLPGTGLTDTQYF. Here the CDR3 DNA reads TGTGCCACCAGCCGACTCCCGGGGACAGGACTCACAGATACGCAGTATTTT.

The V gene is TRBV5-5, the J gene TRBJ1-6; no firm D call. From germline, CDR1 is SGHKS and CDR2 YYEKEE (reference sequence). The CDR3 runs 13 residues. V dropped 3 bases and J dropped 9 bases, with 10 bases sitting between them. The DNA of the CDR3 is TGTGCCAGCAGCTGGGAGAGCATTTCACCCCTCCACTTT. Its protein is CASSWESISPLHF.

The V and J genes are TRBV6-5 and TRBJ2-7; D is perhaps TRBD2 (5 bases). The CDR3 runs to 13 residues. In germline, CDR1 is MNHEY, CDR2 SVGAGI. V was clipped by 9 bases and J by 6 bases, with 18 bases between them. In DNA, the CDR3 is TGTGCCAGTAACCGGGCGACTATGGGCGAGCAGTACTTC. It encodes CASNRATMGEQYF.

The chain joins TRBV29-1 to TRBJ1-5; 11 bases map to TRBD1. The CDR3 is 15 residues long. The ends lost 5 bases at V and 3 bases at J; junction bases unmatched: 6. Per germline, CDR1 SQVTM and CDR2 ANQGSEA. The CDR3 bases are TGCAGCGTTTCAAGGACAGGGGGCTCCAATCAGCCCCAGCATTTT. Translated, it gives CSVSRTGGSNQPQHF.

The chain employs TRBV12-3 or TRBV12-4 and TRBJ2-7; D ambiguous. This CDR3 is built from 13 residues. V was pared by 0 bases and J by 0 bases, with 3 bases between. In DNA form, the CDR3 reads TGTGCCAGCAGTTTAGCCTCCTCCTACGAGCAGTACTTC. This codes for CASSLASSYEQYF.

V usage is TRBV21-1 and J usage is TRBJ2-3; the table gives TRBD2 as D, unverified against the DNA. TRBV21-1 is labeled a pseudogene. This CDR3 comprises 15 residues. The CDR3 protein is CASSKEGGNDDTQYF. The CDR3 coding sequence is TGTGCCAGCAGCAAAGAGGGGGGGAATGATGATACGCAGTATTTT.

The V and J genes are TRBV5-1 and TRBJ2-3; D may be TRBD1 (6 bases). Trimming stripped 3 bases from V and 1 base from J, with 18 bases between. Germline assignment: CDR1 SGHRS and CDR2 YFSETQ. CDR3 size: 17 residues. The CDR3: CASSSRTGSRGTDTQYF. DNA of the CDR3: TGCGCCAGCAGCTCCCGAACAGGGTCCAGAGGCACAGATACGCAGTATTTT.

This clone was seen only a few times. This chain connects TRBV5-6 to TRBJ2-5, with a weak D call TRBD2 (6 bases). V lost 0 bases and J lost 4, with 16 bases in between. There are 16 residues in the CDR3. Per germline, CDR1 SGHDT and CDR2 YYEEEE. Written as DNA, the CDR3 is TGTGCCAGCAGCTTGGCAGTTACACTAGCTGGAGAGACCCAGTACTTC. Encoded protein: CASSLAVTLAGETQYF. The full variable domain, completed using reference TRBV5-6 and TRBJ2-5, is DAGVTQSPTHLIKTRGQQVTLRCSPKSGHDTVSWYQQALGQGPQFIFQYYEEEERQRGNFPDRFSGHQFPNYSSELNVNALLLGDSALYLCASSLAVTLAGETQYFGPGTRLLVL.

The chain joins TRBV5-1 to TRBJ2-5; unclear D gene. This CDR3 has 15 amino acids. Trimming cost V 0 bases and J 2 bases, with 11 bases left between them. Germline CDR1 reads SGHRS; CDR2 reads YFSETQ. In DNA form, the CDR3 reads TGCGCCAGCAGCTTGGCTCGCAGGCCGCAAGAGACCCAGTACTTC. It yields the protein CASSLARRPQETQYF.

The rearrangement links TRBV6-5 to TRBJ2-5, with a weak D call TRBD2 (6 bases). The length of the CDR3 is 14 residues. Trimming pared 0 bases from V and 2 bases from J, leaving 7 bases between. Germline loops: CDR1 MNHEY, CDR2 SVGAGI. DNA for the CDR3: TGTGCCAGCAGTTACTCGGGGACTCAAGAGACCCAGTACTTC. Residues: CASSYSGTQETQYF.

The V and J genes are TRBV10-3 and TRBJ2-3; 10 bases line up with TRBD2. Trimming took 6 bases from V and 1 from J; bases not matched to a gene: 4. Per the germline V gene, CDR1 is ENHRY and CDR2 is SYGVKD. The CDR3 has 15 residues. CDR3 coding DNA: TGTGCCATCAGCCTAGCGGGGGCCCGCACAGATACGCAGTATTTT. Translation gives CAISLAGARTDTQYF.

The J gene is TRBJ2-7, the V gene TRBV27, with D possibly TRBD1 on 5 matching bases. The V gene lost 5 bases and the J gene lost 0 bases, with 26 bases spanning the gap. The germline gives CDR1 MNHEY, CDR2 SMNVEV (reference sequence). CDR3 length: 19 amino acids. DNA of the CDR3: TGTGCCAGCAGTCCCCCAAAACCCGTTTCAGGGATAATCTCCTACGAGCAGTACTTC. Protein product: CASSPPKPVSGIISYEQYF.

The table lists this clone with a count of one. The V gene is TRBV7-8, the J gene TRBJ1-5; D is ambiguous. The V gene's germline CDR1 is SGHVS and CDR2 FQNEAQ. The V end was cut by 1 base, the J end by 0 bases, with 22 bases between. The CDR3 has 20 residues. The CDR3 region is CASSLDRVDRLFPSNQPQHF. CDR3 DNA sequence: TGTGCCAGCAGCTTAGATCGGGTGGATAGGTTGTTCCCTAGCAATCAGCCCCAGCATTTT.

This chain joins TRBV7-9 and TRBJ1-1; unclear D gene. Trimming removed 7 bases from V and 8 bases from J, with 5 bases in between. Germline lookup yields CDR1 SEHNR and CDR2 FQNEAQ (reference sequence). This CDR3 comprises 9 residues. The CDR3 bases are TGTGCCAGCATCCCAGAAGCTTTCTTT. It yields the protein CASIPEAFF. Drawing the rest from reference TRBV7-9 and TRBJ1-1, the complete variable domain is DTGVSQNPRHKITKRGQNVTFRCDPISEHNRLYWYRQTLGQGPEFLTYFQNEAQLEKSRLLSDRFSAERPKGSFSTLEIQRTEQGDSAMYLCASIPEAFFGQGTRLTVV.

V gene TRBV2 combines with J gene TRBJ1-5; D might be TRBD1 (6 bases). V gave up 3 bases and J gave up 6 bases, with 18 bases separating them. Germline V gene data show CDR1 as SNHLY and CDR2 as FYNNEI. The CDR3 totals 16 residues. DNA of the CDR3: TGTGCCAGCAGTGAGTTGGGGGACACGGCGGGTCAGCCCCAGCATTTT. Protein product: CASSELGDTAGQPQHF.

This clone appeared a single time. The chain couples TRBV27 to TRBJ1-5; D might be TRBD1 (5 bases). This CDR3 is 19 amino acids long. Per germline, CDR1 MNHEY and CDR2 SMNVEV (reference sequence). Deletions cut 2 bases from V and 3 bases from J, with 23 bases between. CDR3 in DNA: TGTGCCAGCAGTTTACTTCCTCCGGGGGACTGGGGTACCAATCAGCCCCAGCATTTT. Translated: CASSLLPPGDWGTNQPQHF.

The V gene is TRBV7-3, the J gene TRBJ2-1, with D perhaps matching TRBD2 (6 bases). This CDR3 has 15 amino acids. Trimming stripped 1 base from V and 6 bases from J, with 13 bases between. In germline, CDR1 is SGHTA, CDR2 FQGTGA. The DNA of the CDR3 is TGTGCCAGCAGCTTAATGGAGGGAAAGGGCAATGAGCAGTTCTTC. It yields the protein CASSLMEGKGNEQFF. The variable domain in full, completed from reference TRBV7-3 and TRBJ2-1, reads GAGVSQTPSNKVTEKGKYVELRCDPISGHTALYWYRQSLGQGPEFLIYFQGTGAADDSGLPNDRFFAVRPEGSVSTLKIQRTERGDSAVYLCASSLMEGKGNEQFFGPGTRLTVL.

V and J are TRBV9 and TRBJ1-3; D might be TRBD1 (6 bases). V was cut by 2 bases and J by 2 bases, with 8 bases left in between. This CDR3 contains 14 residues. Germline V gene sequence: CDR1 SGDLS, CDR2 YYNGEE. In nucleotides, the CDR3 is TGTGCCAGCAGCGTTCCAGGGGCTGGAAACACCATATATTTT. Its translation: CASSVPGAGNTIYF.

CDR3 nucleotides: TGTGCCATCAGTGAGTCACAGTATGGCTATGGCTACACCTTC. Encoded protein: CAISESQYGYGYTF. The chain carries TRBV10-3 and TRBJ1-2; D not resolved. V was cut by 0 bases and J by 4 bases, with 9 bases left in between. The CDR3 totals 14 residues. Per the germline V gene, CDR1 is ENHRY and CDR2 is SYGVKD.

The V call is TRBV6-4, the J call TRBJ2-2; TRBD1 matches at 8 bases. The junction had 9 bases not matched to a gene; V was cut back by 9 bases and J by 6 bases. Germline loops: CDR1 MRHNA, CDR2 SNTAGT. The CDR3 totals 14 residues. As DNA, the CDR3 is TGTGCCAGGTTCCGACAGGGGATAGCCGGGGAGCTGTTTTTT. It specifies CARFRQGIAGELFF.

The CDR3 is CASSFGGAAETQYF. CDR3 nucleotides: TGTGCCAGCAGTTTTGGGGGGGCCGCCGAGACCCAGTACTTC. This chain uses TRBV27 with TRBJ2-5; a weak D match, TRBD2 (7 bases). Trimming shortened V by 3 bases and J by 5 bases, and 13 bases separated the two germline ends. The CDR3 contains 14 residues. Germline V gene lookup returns CDR1 MNHEY and CDR2 SMNVEV (reference sequence).

The chain couples TRBV24-1 to TRBJ2-1, with 7 positions matching TRBD1. V gave up 12 bases and J gave up 3 bases; unmatched junction bases: 10. Germline CDR1 and CDR2: KGHDR and SFDVKD. This CDR3 region has 14 residues. The CDR3: CASTSGGSYNEQFF. The CDR3 nucleotides are TGTGCCTCCACGTCAGGGGGAAGCTACAATGAGCAGTTCTTC.

The rearrangement joins TRBV5-1 to TRBJ1-1, with 8 positions matching TRBD1. Germline lookup yields CDR1 SGHRS and CDR2 YFSETQ. V gave up 5 bases and J gave up 4 bases; unmatched junction bases: 7. The CDR3 length is 14 residues. CDR3 nucleotides: TGCGCCAGCAGGGCGGGACAGGATCCCACTGAAGCTTTCTTT. Translating gives CASRAGQDPTEAFF.

The CDR3 protein is CASSLAWGGNQPQHF. The DNA for the CDR3 is TGTGCCAGCAGCTTAGCTTGGGGGGGCAATCAGCCCCAGCATTTT. The chain combines TRBV7-8 with TRBJ1-5, with D possibly TRBD1 on 5 matching bases. Trimming removed 0 bases at V and 2 bases at J, with 8 bases between. Looked up from germline, CDR1 is SGHVS and CDR2 is FQNEAQ. CDR3 size: 15 residues.